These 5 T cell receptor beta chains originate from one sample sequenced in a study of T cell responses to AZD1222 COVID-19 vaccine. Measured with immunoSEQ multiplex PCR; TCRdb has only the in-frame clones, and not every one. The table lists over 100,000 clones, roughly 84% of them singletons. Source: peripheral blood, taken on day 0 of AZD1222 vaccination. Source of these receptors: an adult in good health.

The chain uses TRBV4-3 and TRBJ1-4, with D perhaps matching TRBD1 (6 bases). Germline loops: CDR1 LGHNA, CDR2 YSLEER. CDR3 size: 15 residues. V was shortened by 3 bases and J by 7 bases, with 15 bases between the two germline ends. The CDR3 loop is CASSQPAGGREKLFF. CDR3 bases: TGCGCCAGCAGCCAGCCGGCGGGGGGCCGTGAAAAACTGTTTTTT.

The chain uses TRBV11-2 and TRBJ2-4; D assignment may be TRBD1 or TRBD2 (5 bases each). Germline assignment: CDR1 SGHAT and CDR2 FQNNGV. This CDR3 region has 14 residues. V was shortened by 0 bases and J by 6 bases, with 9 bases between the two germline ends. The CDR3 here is CASSLEGTLNIQYF. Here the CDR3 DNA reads TGTGCCAGCAGCTTAGAAGGGACGCTAAACATTCAGTACTTC.

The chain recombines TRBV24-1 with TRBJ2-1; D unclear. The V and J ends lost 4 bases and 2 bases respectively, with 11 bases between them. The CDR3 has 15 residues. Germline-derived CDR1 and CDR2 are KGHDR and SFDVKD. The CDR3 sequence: CATSEPSTPYNEQFF. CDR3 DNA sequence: TGTGCCACCAGTGAACCATCCACCCCCTACAATGAGCAGTTCTTC.

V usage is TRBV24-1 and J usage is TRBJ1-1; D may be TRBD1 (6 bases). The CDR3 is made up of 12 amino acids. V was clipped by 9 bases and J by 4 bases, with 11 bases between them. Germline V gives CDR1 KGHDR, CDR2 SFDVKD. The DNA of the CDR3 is TGTGCCACCGGGGGCACGGGCACTGAAGCTTTCTTT. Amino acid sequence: CATGGTGTEAFF.

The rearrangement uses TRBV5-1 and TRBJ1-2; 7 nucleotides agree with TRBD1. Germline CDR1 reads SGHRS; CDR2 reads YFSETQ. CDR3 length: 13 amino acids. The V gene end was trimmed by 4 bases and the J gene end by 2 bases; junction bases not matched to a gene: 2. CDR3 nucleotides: TGCGCCAGCAGCAGGGACAGCAACTATGGCTACACCTTC. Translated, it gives CASSRDSNYGYTF. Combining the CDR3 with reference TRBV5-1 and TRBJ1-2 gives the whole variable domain KAGVTQTPRYLIKTRGQQVTLSCSPISGHRSVSWYQQTPGQGLQFLFEYFSETQRNKGNFPGRFSGRQFSNSRSEMNVSTLELGDSALYLCASSRDSNYGYTFGSGTRLTVV.